One sample yielded the 15 T cell receptor beta chains listed below, sequenced in a study of T-cell reconstitution after alpha-beta-depleted transplantation in children. Unique molecular identifiers were incorporated into the prepared TCRbeta library. TCRdb independently ran MiXCR on the PCR reads; one entry per CDR3 protein. The sample holds approximately 490,000 distinct CDR3 sequences, approximately 12% seen once. The sequences come from PBMCs from the stem cell graft donor, collected from the stem cell graft. All receptors derive from a human donor who donated a stem cell graft to a child with combined immunodeficiency.

The chain combines TRBV24-1 with TRBJ2-2, with D perhaps TRBD1 (6 bases). CDR3 length: 16 residues. V was trimmed by 4 bases and J by 2 bases, leaving 13 bases between them. CDR1 is KGHDR and CDR2 is SFDVKD in the germline V gene. For the CDR3, the DNA is TGTGCCACCAGTGACCTCGGACAGAAAAACACCGGGGAGCTGTTTTTT. This sequence encodes CATSDLGQKNTGELFF.

This clonotype was seen at least ten times. This chain connects TRBV29-1 to TRBJ2-1, with 8 bases aligning to TRBD2. The CDR3 loop spans 15 amino acids. Germline CDR1 SQVTM, CDR2 ANQGSEA. Unmatched junction bases numbered 8, after V lost 0 bases and J lost 7 bases. In DNA, the CDR3 is TGCAGCGTTGAAGATCTCGCGGGAGGATTAAATGAGCAGTTCTTC. This sequence encodes CSVEDLAGGLNEQFF.

Only a few counts were recorded for this clonotype. The rearrangement joins TRBV4-3 to TRBJ2-3; 14 bases fit TRBD2. With V trimmed by 1 base and J by 0 bases, 0 bases remained unmatched. The CDR3 covers 17 residues. The V gene's germline CDR1 is LGHNA and CDR2 YSLEER. The DNA of the CDR3 is TGCGCCAGCAGCCAAGGACTAGCGGGGGGGAGCACAGATACGCAGTATTTT. Protein: CASSQGLAGGSTDTQYF.

This clonotype was recorded a few times. A read error may account for a junction end that differs from germline. This chain links TRBV20-1 with TRBJ2-3, with 9 bases matching TRBD2. This CDR3 contains 15 residues. Germline assignment: CDR1 DFQATT and CDR2 SNEGSKA (reference sequence). The CDR3: CSASDSGTSRDTQYF. The CDR3 DNA reads as TGCAGTGCTAGCGATTCCGGGACTAGCAGAGATACGCAGTATTTT.

The gene calls are TRBV7-8 and TRBJ2-1; 7 bases match TRBD2. CDR3 length: 18 residues. The V gene's germline CDR1 is SGHVS and CDR2 FQNEAQ. V was clipped by 1 base and J by 5 bases; unmatched bases: 14. CDR3 sequence (DNA): TGTGCCAGCAGCTTAGTTCTGCGGGAGTCGCTCGGGGACAATGAGCAGTTCTTC. Translation: CASSLVLRESLGDNEQFF.

The rearrangement links TRBV14 to TRBJ2-5; 7 bases map to TRBD1. CDR1 SGHDN and CDR2 FVKESK come from the germline V gene. The J segment lost 2 bases and the V segment lost 4 bases, leaving 7 bases of the junction unmatched. The CDR3 has 15 residues. The CDR3 DNA reads as TGTGCCAGCAGCCCTTTGAAACAGGGGCAAGAGACCCAGTACTTC. The encoded protein is CASSPLKQGQETQYF.

This clonotype came up many times. The chain is built from TRBV12-3 or TRBV12-4 and TRBJ1-1, with D perhaps TRBD1 (5 bases). Trimming took 4 bases from V and 8 from J, leaving 11 bases between them. The CDR3 contains 12 residues. The CDR3 region has the DNA TGTGCCAGCAGTTCTCTGACAGTCGAAGCTTTCTTT. Protein sequence: CASSSLTVEAFF.

The gene calls are TRBV27 and TRBJ2-3; D is ambiguous. The V end lost 1 base, the J end lost 0 bases, and 8 bases lay between the germline ends. The CDR3 is made up of 15 amino acids. CDR1 is MNHEY, CDR2 SMNVEV, per germline (reference sequence). The CDR3 DNA is TGTGCCAGCAGTTTATTTCGGAGTAGCACAGATACGCAGTATTTT. Its translation is CASSLFRSSTDTQYF.

This clonotype was detected ten times or more. The chain combines TRBV12-3 or TRBV12-4 with TRBJ2-1, with D perhaps TRBD2 (5 bases). The CDR3 runs 14 residues. V gave up 4 bases and J gave up 8 bases, with 15 bases separating them. The chain's CDR3 is CASSWYGEKDEQFF. DNA for the CDR3: TGTGCCAGCAGTTGGTACGGGGAGAAGGATGAGCAGTTCTTC.

This clonotype showed up many times. The chain has TRBV6-6 and TRBJ2-5; TRBD1 matches at 8 bases. The CDR3 loop spans 12 amino acids. Germline CDR1 reads MNHNY; CDR2 reads SVGAGI (reference sequence). After removal of 0 bases from V and 9 bases from J, the junction contained 0 bases not matched to a gene. CDR3 amino acids: CASSYSDRAQYF. The CDR3 nucleotides are TGTGCCAGCAGTTACTCGGACAGGGCCCAGTACTTC.

This clonotype occurred a few times. The rearrangement links TRBV12-3 or TRBV12-4 to TRBJ1-5, with no clear D. Trimming removed 7 bases from V and 4 bases from J, with 11 bases in between. The CDR3 runs to 13 residues. The DNA for the CDR3 is TGTGCCAGCACTCTAGAGGGAAATCAGCCCCAGCATTTT. Translated, it gives CASTLEGNQPQHF.

The table lists this clonotype with a few counts. The chain couples TRBV7-3 to TRBJ2-1, with 7 bases matching TRBD2. Trimming cost V 6 bases and J 4 bases; bases outside gene matches: 6. The CDR3 length is 14 residues. CDR1 is SGHTA and CDR2 is FQGTGA in the germline V gene. CDR3 amino acids: CASSPAAGYNEQFF. In DNA, the CDR3 is TGTGCCAGCAGTCCTGCAGCGGGATACAATGAGCAGTTCTTC.

The V gene is TRBV5-1, the J gene TRBJ2-1, with D possibly being TRBD2 (6 bases). Germline CDR1 SGHRS, CDR2 YFSETQ. The CDR3 sequence is 17 residues long. Deletions cut 4 bases from V and 5 bases from J, with 22 bases between. The CDR3 nucleotides read TGCGCCAGCAGCCCAGGAAGCGGGTCTTCCTCGAACAATGAGCAGTTCTTC. It translates to CASSPGSGSSSNNEQFF.

V is TRBV5-4 and J is TRBJ1-1, with a weak D call TRBD1 (6 bases). The CDR3 is 16 residues long. Looked up from germline, CDR1 is SGHNT and CDR2 is YYREEE (reference sequence). The V end lost 4 bases, the J end lost 5 bases, and 21 bases lay between the germline ends. The DNA for the CDR3 is TGTGCCAGCAGCGATGTAGGGGGGCGCGGAACTACTGAAGCTTTCTTT. Amino acid sequence: CASSDVGGRGTTEAFF.

This clonotype was counted a few times. The rearrangement uses TRBV7-2 and TRBJ2-7, with D maybe TRBD2 (5 bases). The CDR3 length is 14 residues. The V and J ends lost 2 bases and 3 bases respectively, with 11 bases between them. The germline CDR1 and CDR2 sequences are SGHTA and FQGNSA. The chain's CDR3 is CASSLNAGLYEQYF. CDR3 DNA sequence: TGTGCCAGCAGCTTAAACGCGGGCCTCTACGAGCAGTACTTC.